The source of this T cell receptor beta chain is a study of identifying expanded T cells in peripheral blood. Study-wide points: Differentially abundant clones: 0.95 to 1.5 between replicates, approximately 16 at about two weeks, 18 to 20 at four. Roughly two-week clone count variance significantly increased as total template count grew.

Turning to this clone: Its antigen is unknown.

Produced via immunoSEQ multiplex PCR; TCRdb's table is partial and in-frame only. This table has over 100,000 clones, approximately 88% appearing once. Collection occurred without any documented infections or immune events in donors. This CDR3 spans 14 amino acids. V was shortened by 4 bases and J by 2 bases, with 12 bases between the two germline ends. Per the germline V gene, CDR1 is SGDLS and CDR2 is YYNGEE. The rearrangement joins TRBV9 to TRBJ1-2; a weak D match, TRBD1 (5 bases). This receptor was obtained from a person aged 18 to 75 in good health. The material sequenced was blood. CDR3 bases: TGTGCCAGCAGCCAAGCAGGGCGGAACTATGGCTACACCTTC. This codes for CASSQAGRNYGYTF.